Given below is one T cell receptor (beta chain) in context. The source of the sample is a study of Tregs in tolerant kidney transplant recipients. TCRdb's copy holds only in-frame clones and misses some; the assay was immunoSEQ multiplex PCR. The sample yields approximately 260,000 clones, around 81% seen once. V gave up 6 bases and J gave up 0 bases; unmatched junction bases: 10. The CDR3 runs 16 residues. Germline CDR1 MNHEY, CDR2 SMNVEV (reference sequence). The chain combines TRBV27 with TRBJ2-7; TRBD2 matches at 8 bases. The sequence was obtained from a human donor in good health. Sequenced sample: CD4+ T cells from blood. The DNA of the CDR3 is TGTGCCAGCAGCCCGGGGGGCGGGGGGACCTCCTACGAGCAGTACTTC. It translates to CASSPGGGGTSYEQYF.